A single TCR beta chain is shown here with its context. The sample is drawn from a study of blood T cell repertoires in COVID-19. Study summary: COVID-19 samples, acute and convalescent, were from the United States, Italy and Spain. T cells, B-cell-depleted T cells, or PBMCs supplied cDNA or gDNA.

Original methodology: Reference gene primer amplification in the assay estimated nucleated cell counts. Data came from immunoSEQ multiplex PCR; TCRdb stores just in-frame clones and leaves some out. V, J and clone size are those of that table, while D and trimming were read from the DNA. There are around 250,000 clones in the sample; roughly nine tenths occur only once, and 6.2% lies in the top ten. CDR3 length: 15 amino acids. Unmatched junction bases numbered 7, after V lost 4 bases and J lost 10 bases. Per the germline V gene, CDR1 is MGHDK and CDR2 is SYGVNS. This TCR was sampled from a man aged 55 to 70 with acute or convalescent COVID-19. The specimen was peripheral blood. The chain employs TRBV25-1 and TRBJ1-6, with TRBD1 matching over 10 bases. The CDR3 region has the DNA TGTGCCAGCAGTGCCCTCCGGGACAGGGGATCACCCCTCCACTTT. Amino acid sequence: CASSALRDRGSPLHF. Filled out from reference TRBV25-1 and TRBJ1-6, the complete variable domain reads EADIYQTPRYLVIGTGKKITLECSQTMGHDKMYWYQQDPGMELHLIHYSYGVNSTEKGDLSSESTVSRIRTEHFPLTLESARPSHTSQYLCASSALRDRGSPLHFGNGTRLTVT.